The clone carrying this T cell receptor (beta chain) was seen a single time. The antigen is unknown. V lost 4 bases and J 2 bases, leaving 6 bases between the germline ends. This CDR3 has 12 residues. Germline V gene data show CDR1 as SGDLS and CDR2 as YYNGEE. This entry belongs to a study of cytomegalovirus exposure and HLA in healthy donors. Donors in the study were healthy people who gave bone marrow. Amplification used 60 Vbeta primers and 13 Jbeta primers. Some clones are missing from TCRdb's copy, which holds only in-frame ones; the method was immunoSEQ multiplex PCR. The sample includes roughly 100,000 clones, roughly 85% of them seen just once. General observations from the study: Immune exposure was documented only through CMV serostatus. For presence/absence analyses, sequencing depth was assumed to be roughly uniform across donors. In vitro testing confirmed three CMV-associated chains as specific for CMV antigens.

The origin of this receptor is a man in his forties or fifties in good health and CMV-seronegative. The V gene is TRBV9, the J gene TRBJ2-5; unclear D gene. Specimen: PBMCs. CDR3 protein: CASSSEQETQYF. CDR3 coding DNA: TGTGCCAGCAGCTCCGAGCAAGAGACCCAGTACTTC.